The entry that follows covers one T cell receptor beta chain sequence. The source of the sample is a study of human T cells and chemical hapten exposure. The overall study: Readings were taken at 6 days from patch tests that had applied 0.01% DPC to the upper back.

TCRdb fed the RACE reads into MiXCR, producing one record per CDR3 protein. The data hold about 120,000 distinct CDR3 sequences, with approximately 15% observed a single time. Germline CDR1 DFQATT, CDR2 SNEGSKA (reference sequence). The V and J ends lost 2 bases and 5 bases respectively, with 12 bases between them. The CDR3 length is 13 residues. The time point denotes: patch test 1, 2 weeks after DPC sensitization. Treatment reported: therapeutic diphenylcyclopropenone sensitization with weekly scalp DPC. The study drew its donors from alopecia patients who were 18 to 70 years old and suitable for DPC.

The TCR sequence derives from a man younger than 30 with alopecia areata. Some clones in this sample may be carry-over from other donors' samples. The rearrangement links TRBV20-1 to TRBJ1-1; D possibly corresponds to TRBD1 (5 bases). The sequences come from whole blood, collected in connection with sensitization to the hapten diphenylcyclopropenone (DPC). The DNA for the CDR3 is TGCAGTGCTAGACTCAGCAGACAGACTGAAGCTTTCTTT. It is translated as CSARLSRQTEAFF.